This TCR beta chain was documented in a study of regulatory T cells in long-lasting Graves disease. Assembly of TCR beta libraries relied on iRepertoire HTBI primers together with Arm-PCR of CDR3 regions. TCRdb reanalysed the multiplex PCR reads using MiXCR and keeps one entry per CDR3 protein. This sample carries hundreds of thousands of distinct CDR3 sequences, around 21% of them seen once, and the ten largest clones take over 7.5%. Germline V gene lookup returns CDR1 MNHEY and CDR2 SVGAGI. This CDR3 contains 14 residues. V shed 1 base and J 3 bases; nucleotides not matched to a gene: 3. This clonotype has a count of ten or more. Specified time point: persistent/refractory GD, antithyroid drugs over 5 years with positive TRAb. Generation of the TCR library employed RNA extracted from PBMCs.

The sequencing used peripheral blood mononuclear cells (PBMCs), collected when the disease was refractory, from a patient treated with antithyroid drugs. The rearrangement uses TRBV6-5 and TRBJ2-7; 7 bases align to TRBD2. The receptor was derived from a female donor with Graves disease. The CDR3 region has the DNA TGTGCCAGCAGTTACTTGGCGGGAGACTACGAGCAGTACTTC. The encoded protein is CASSYLAGDYEQYF.